The 26 T cell receptor beta chains below were found in one sample sequenced in a study of T cell repertoires in cytomegalovirus infection (dated by TCRdb to about 2019). The reads were generated on an Illumina HiSeq 1500. TCRdb reran the public reads through fastp at Q25 and MiXCR, keeping productive beta chains. Identical CDR3 proteins give one entry, which carries the most common genes and DNA. Here the sample has around 450,000 distinct CDR3 sequences; about 11% occur a single time. The leading ten clones occupy roughly 10% of the sample. The sequenced sample consisted of PBMCs. These receptors came from a human donor in good health (CMV status not recorded). Some clones in this sample may be carry-over from other donors' samples.

This clonotype was found once. This chain uses TRBV19 with TRBJ2-1; no clear D. Germline CDR1 LNHDA, CDR2 SQIVND (reference sequence). CDR3 size: 13 residues. V was clipped by 1 base and J by 5 bases, with 6 bases between them. CDR3 residues: CASSIVGNNEQFF. The DNA for the CDR3 is TGTGCCAGTAGTATAGTAGGTAACAATGAGCAGTTCTTC.

This clonotype was counted ten times or more. Here the CDR3 reads CASSTRGLPYEQYF. The CDR3 region has the DNA TGTGCCAGCAGCACCAGGGGGCTGCCCTACGAGCAGTACTTC. This chain uses TRBV2 with TRBJ2-7; the match to TRBD1 covers 8 bases. CDR3 length equals 14 residues. The V segment lost 6 bases and the J segment 2 bases; nucleotides outside the gene matches: 6. Germline values: CDR1 SNHLY, CDR2 FYNNEI.

Comments on this clonotype: It may be a read error: a sequence one base away is much more abundant. The V and J genes are TRBV6-6 and TRBJ2-1, with 10 bases aligning to TRBD2. Germline CDR1 MNHNY, CDR2 SVGAGI (reference sequence). This CDR3 is 14 amino acids long. Trimming at V came to 6 bases and at J to 9 bases, leaving 8 bases not matched to a gene. CDR3 nucleotides: TGTGCCAGCAGGCTAGCGGGAGTGAGCAGTGAGCAGTTCTTC. Translated: CASRLAGVSSEQFF.

In its sample, this clonotype was seen many times. The V and J genes are TRBV19 and TRBJ2-2; 15 bases are a match to TRBD2. Trimming cost V 7 bases and J 4 bases; bases outside gene matches: 7. The CDR3 has 17 residues. Germline V lookup: CDR1 LNHDA, CDR2 SQIVND (reference sequence). CDR3 loop: CASTIPGLAGGTGELFF. The CDR3 nucleotides read TGTGCCAGTACCATCCCGGGACTAGCGGGAGGCACCGGGGAGCTGTTTTTT.

This clonotype was observed many times. V gene TRBV29-1 combines with J gene TRBJ2-7; the match to TRBD1 covers 7 bases. V lost 5 bases to trimming and J lost 4 bases; unmatched junction nucleotides: 5. Germline V gene lookup returns CDR1 SQVTM and CDR2 ANQGSEA. The CDR3 sequence is 12 residues long. CDR3 nucleotide sequence: TGCAGCGTTCGCAGGGGGATGTACGAGCAGTACTTC. It is translated as CSVRRGMYEQYF.

Worth noting for this clonotype: This may come from a read error, since a much larger clone is one base off. This rearrangement joins TRBV10-3 to TRBJ2-1, with 7 bases fitting TRBD2. Germline-derived CDR1 and CDR2 are ENHRY and SYGVKD. CDR3 size: 15 residues. The DNA of the CDR3 is TGTTCCATCAGTGAAAAGGAGGCGGGAGTAGGAGAGCAGTTCTTC. Translating it yields CSISEKEAGVGEQFF.

The sample holds many counts of this clonotype. The V gene is TRBV19, the J gene TRBJ1-1, with D possibly TRBD1 on 6 matching bases. Germline V gene lookup returns CDR1 LNHDA and CDR2 SQIVND (reference sequence). The V end lost 3 bases, the J end lost 7 bases, and 15 bases lay between the germline ends. The CDR3 spans 14 residues. The CDR3 loop reads CASSMSQGKGEAFF. In nucleotides, the CDR3 is TGTGCCAGTAGTATGTCACAGGGAAAAGGTGAAGCTTTCTTT.

The V call is TRBV19, the J call TRBJ1-5; tentatively, D is TRBD1 (6 bases). The CDR3 consists of 15 residues. V was shortened by 3 bases and J by 2 bases, with 11 bases between the two germline ends. CDR1 and CDR2 from the germline V gene are LNHDA and SQIVND (reference sequence). CDR3 in amino acids: CASSIVAGGNQPQHF. The CDR3, as DNA: TGTGCCAGTAGTATCGTGGCAGGGGGCAATCAGCCCCAGCATTTT.

This clonotype was picked up many times. The CDR3 nucleotides read TGTGCCAGCAGCGTAACGGACAGTGGCAATCAGCCCCAGCATTTT. Protein: CASSVTDSGNQPQHF. The chain joins TRBV11-2 to TRBJ1-5; TRBD1 might be the D (6 bases). The V gene's germline CDR1 is SGHAT and CDR2 FQNNGV. Trimming cost V 5 bases and J 2 bases, with 13 bases left between them. The CDR3 consists of 15 residues.

This clonotype was counted many times. The genes are TRBV5-4 and TRBJ2-1, with a possible D match to TRBD2 (6 bases). Per germline, CDR1 SGHNT and CDR2 YYREEE (reference sequence). The CDR3 sequence is 14 residues long. V lost 4 bases and J 5 bases, leaving 13 bases between the germline ends. CDR3 region: CASSAGGGNNEQFF. DNA of the CDR3: TGTGCCAGCAGCGCCGGAGGAGGGAACAATGAGCAGTTCTTC.

In its sample, this clonotype was seen many times. V and J are TRBV7-2 and TRBJ1-3; TRBD1 agrees at 7 bases. This CDR3 comprises 14 residues. Per the germline V gene, CDR1 is SGHTA and CDR2 is FQGNSA. J was trimmed by 4 bases and V by 5 bases; bases with no gene match: 5. The CDR3 spells CASSDRAVGNTIYF. The CDR3 DNA reads as TGTGCCAGCAGCGACAGGGCGGTAGGAAACACCATATATTTT. The variable domain in full, completed from reference TRBV7-2 and TRBJ1-3, reads GAGVSQSPSNKVTEKGKDVELRCDPISGHTALYWYRQSLGQGLEFLIYFQGNSAPDKSGLPSDRFSAERTGGSVSTLTIQRTQQEDSAVYLCASSDRAVGNTIYFGEGSWLTVV.

The chain employs TRBV28 and TRBJ2-3; a possible D gene is TRBD2 (5 bases). Trimming cost V 3 bases and J 7 bases, with 11 bases left between them. Germline V gives CDR1 MDHEN, CDR2 SYDVKM. This CDR3 has 13 residues. The CDR3 region has the DNA TGTGCCAGCAGTTTGATCCGCGGGTATACGCAGTATTTT. Translated: CASSLIRGYTQYF.

This clonotype was counted at least ten times. This chain uses TRBV28 with TRBJ2-2, with 9 nucleotides matching TRBD1. Germline loops: CDR1 MDHEN, CDR2 SYDVKM. The CDR3 contains 18 residues. J gave up 6 bases and V 5 bases, and 16 bases lay outside the gene matches. CDR3 protein: CASSPILLFGTGSGELFF. CDR3 nucleotide sequence: TGTGCCAGCAGTCCTATTCTACTGTTCGGGACAGGGTCCGGGGAGCTGTTTTTT.

V and J are TRBV19 and TRBJ2-7; TRBD1 is a possible D gene (6 bases). The germline V gene has CDR1 LNHDA and CDR2 SQIVND (reference sequence). This CDR3 contains 13 residues. Trimming cost V 1 base and J 2 bases, with 6 bases left between them. The CDR3 nucleotides are TGTGCCAGTAGTATAGGACAGGCCTACGAGCAGTACTTC. Translated, it gives CASSIGQAYEQYF. Full variable domain (rest looked up from reference TRBV19 and TRBJ2-7): DGGITQSPKYLFRKEGQNVTLSCEQNLNHDAMYWYRQDPGQGLRLIYYSQIVNDFQKGDIAEGYSVSREKKESFPLTVTSAQKNPTAFYLCASSIGQAYEQYFGPGTRLTVT.

The chain has TRBV7-9 and TRBJ1-3; D is ambiguous. The CDR3 is 15 residues long. V gave up 5 bases and J gave up 0 bases, with 11 bases separating them. Germline V gives CDR1 SEHNR, CDR2 FQNEAQ (reference sequence). Here the CDR3 reads CASSPSGISGNTIYF. The DNA for the CDR3 is TGTGCCAGCAGCCCCTCTGGAATCTCTGGAAACACCATATATTTT.

This clonotype showed up many times. J is TRBJ1-4 and V is TRBV7-9, with D possibly matching TRBD1 (5 bases). Per germline, CDR1 SEHNR and CDR2 FQNEAQ (reference sequence). The V gene lost 3 bases and the J gene lost 3 bases, with 14 bases spanning the gap. The CDR3 loop spans 16 amino acids. The CDR3 sequence: CASSFQRDAANEKLFF. CDR3 DNA: TGTGCCAGCAGCTTCCAGCGGGACGCGGCTAATGAAAAACTGTTTTTT. Looking up the rest from reference TRBV7-9 and TRBJ1-4 gives the full variable domain: DTGVSQNPRHKITKRGQNVTFRCDPISEHNRLYWYRQTLGQGPEFLTYFQNEAQLEKSRLLSDRFSAERPKGSFSTLEIQRTEQGDSAMYLCASSFQRDAANEKLFFGSGTQLSVL.

The chain links TRBV6-1 to TRBJ1-5; 7 nucleotides align to TRBD1. There are 15 residues in the CDR3. The J segment lost 3 bases and the V segment lost 6 bases, leaving 8 bases of the junction unmatched. The V gene's germline CDR1 is MNHNS and CDR2 SASEGT. The CDR3 protein is CASSFPTGNNQPQHF. The CDR3 DNA follows: TGTGCCAGCAGCTTTCCGACAGGGAACAATCAGCCCCAGCATTTT.

This clonotype was counted at least ten times. The chain recombines TRBV2 with TRBJ1-1; weak D call: TRBD1 (5 bases). The CDR3 runs to 14 residues. CDR1 and CDR2 (germline): SNHLY, FYNNEI. The ends were cut back, 2 bases at V and 5 bases at J, with 12 bases in the middle. The DNA of the CDR3 is TGTGCCAGCAGTGAATCCAGGGTGGGAACTGAAGCTTTCTTT. Amino acid sequence: CASSESRVGTEAFF.

There are many counts of this clonotype. The chain employs TRBV28 and TRBJ2-1, with 7 bases aligning to TRBD2. In germline, CDR1 is MDHEN, CDR2 SYDVKM. Losses at the gene ends were 2 bases for V and 0 bases for J; bases not matched to a gene: 1. CDR3 length: 15 amino acids. CDR3 DNA sequence: TGTGCCAGCAGTTTAAGCGGGACCTCCTACAATGAGCAGTTCTTC. Amino acids: CASSLSGTSYNEQFF.

This clonotype was picked up many times. The V gene is TRBV7-8, the J gene TRBJ2-5; perhaps TRBD1 as D (5 bases). Germline loops: CDR1 SGHVS, CDR2 FQNEAQ. The CDR3 runs 19 residues. V lost 0 bases and J lost 0, with 20 bases in between. This CDR3 reads CASSLARLYQTGYQETQYF. The CDR3, as DNA: TGTGCCAGCAGCTTAGCGCGGCTTTATCAAACAGGTTACCAAGAGACCCAGTACTTC.

The gene calls are TRBV2 and TRBJ1-3; D uncertain. V lost 7 bases to trimming and J lost 3 bases, with 25 bases between them. Per germline, CDR1 SNHLY and CDR2 FYNNEI. CDR3 length equals 18 residues. The DNA of the CDR3 is TGTGCCAGCACCCTCTACGTAACTGCCCTTGGAGATGGAAACACCATATATTTT. This encodes CASTLYVTALGDGNTIYF. Complete variable domain (other parts from reference TRBV2 and TRBJ1-3): EPEVTQTPSHQVTQMGQEVILRCVPISNHLYFYWYRQILGQKVEFLVSFYNNEISEKSEIFDDQFSVERPDGSNFTLKIRSTKLEDSAMYFCASTLYVTALGDGNTIYFGEGSWLTVV.

The V call is TRBV5-6, the J call TRBJ1-4, with 10 bases matching TRBD1. Germline loops: CDR1 SGHDT, CDR2 YYEEEE. The CDR3 has 16 residues. Trimming at V came to 3 bases and at J to 8 bases, leaving 10 bases not matched to a gene. As DNA, the CDR3 is TGTGCCAGCAGCTACGAATTGACAGGGGGCGGCGAAAAACTGTTTTTT. This translates into CASSYELTGGGEKLFF. The entire variable domain, with the rest obtained from reference TRBV5-6 and TRBJ1-4, is as follows: DAGVTQSPTHLIKTRGQQVTLRCSPKSGHDTVSWYQQALGQGPQFIFQYYEEEERQRGNFPDRFSGHQFPNYSSELNVNALLLGDSALYLCASSYELTGGGEKLFFGSGTQLSVL.

In its sample, this clonotype was seen many times. This rearrangement joins TRBV9 to TRBJ2-3, with 10 nucleotides matching TRBD2. The CDR3 runs 20 residues. Germline loops: CDR1 SGDLS, CDR2 YYNGEE. V trimming: 0 bases; J trimming: 2 bases; junction bases outside the gene matches: 15. The CDR3 DNA sequence: TGTGCCAGCAGCGTAGAACGTCTAGCGGGGGCCCCTCACTTCACAGATACGCAGTATTTT. Its translation is CASSVERLAGAPHFTDTQYF.

This clonotype came up a few times. This sequence joins TRBV27 and TRBJ2-2, with 8 bases fitting TRBD1. In germline, CDR1 is MNHEY, CDR2 SMNVEV (reference sequence). V lost 5 bases to trimming and J lost 2 bases; unmatched junction nucleotides: 7. The CDR3 runs 16 residues. CDR3: CASSADRGRNTGELFF. DNA of the CDR3: TGTGCCAGCAGTGCCGACAGGGGAAGAAACACCGGGGAGCTGTTTTTT.

This clonotype was observed at least ten times. This rearrangement joins TRBV10-3 to TRBJ2-7; 9 bases are a match to TRBD1. The J segment lost 4 bases and the V segment lost 11 bases, leaving 12 bases of the junction unmatched. The CDR3 runs 14 residues. Germline V CDR1 and CDR2: ENHRY, SYGVKD. In nucleotides, the CDR3 is TGTGCCTCCTGCCCCGGGACAGGGACTTACGAGCAGTACTTC. The encoded protein is CASCPGTGTYEQYF.

This clonotype was detected ten times or more. The chain carries TRBV2 and TRBJ1-2; TRBD1 aligns across 9 bases. Germline V CDR1 and CDR2: SNHLY, FYNNEI. The V gene end was trimmed by 6 bases and the J gene end by 2 bases; junction bases not matched to a gene: 7. The length of the CDR3 is 15 residues. The CDR3 region has the DNA TGTGCCAGCAGACCCGGACAGGGGCAAAACTATGGCTACACCTTC. Its translation: CASRPGQGQNYGYTF.